This T cell receptor beta chain was identified in a study of blood T cell repertoires in COVID-19. Study in general: COVID-19 samples, acute and convalescent, were from the United States, Italy and Spain. PBMCs, B-cell-depleted T cells, or T cells were the source of the cDNA or gDNA that made up the material.

V lost 4 bases to trimming and J lost 2 bases, with 22 bases between them. The CDR3 is 19 residues long. The V gene's germline CDR1 is SGHRS and CDR2 YFSETQ. Per the study methods: Researchers report that nucleated cell counts were estimated from reference gene primer amplification. Data came from immunoSEQ multiplex PCR; TCRdb stores just in-frame clones and leaves some out. That table furnishes V, J and clone size, whereas the DNA furnished D and trimming. The repertoire includes 250,000 or so clones, approximately 92% of them detected once, and about 4.6% sits in the top ten. The sequence derives from a woman aged 40 to 49 who had recovered from COVID-19. V and J are TRBV5-1 and TRBJ2-6, with D possibly matching TRBD2 (5 bases). Sequenced sample: peripheral blood. The CDR3 nucleotides read TGCGCCAGCAGCAGAACCGGGAACCCCCAACGGGCTGGGGCCAACGTCCTGACTTTC. Translating it yields CASSRTGNPQRAGANVLTF.